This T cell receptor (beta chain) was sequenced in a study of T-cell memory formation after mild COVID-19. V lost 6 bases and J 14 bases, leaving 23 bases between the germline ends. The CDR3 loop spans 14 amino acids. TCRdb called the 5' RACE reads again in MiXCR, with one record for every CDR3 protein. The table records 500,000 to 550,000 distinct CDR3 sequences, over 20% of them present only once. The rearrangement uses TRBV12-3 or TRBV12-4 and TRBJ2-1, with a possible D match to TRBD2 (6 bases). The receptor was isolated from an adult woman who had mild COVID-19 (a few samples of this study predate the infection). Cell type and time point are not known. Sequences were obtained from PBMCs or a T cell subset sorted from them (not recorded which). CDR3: CASSLGGVRLGEFF. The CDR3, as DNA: TGTGCCAGCAGCTTGGGGGGAGTTCGCCTCGGGGAGTTCTTC.